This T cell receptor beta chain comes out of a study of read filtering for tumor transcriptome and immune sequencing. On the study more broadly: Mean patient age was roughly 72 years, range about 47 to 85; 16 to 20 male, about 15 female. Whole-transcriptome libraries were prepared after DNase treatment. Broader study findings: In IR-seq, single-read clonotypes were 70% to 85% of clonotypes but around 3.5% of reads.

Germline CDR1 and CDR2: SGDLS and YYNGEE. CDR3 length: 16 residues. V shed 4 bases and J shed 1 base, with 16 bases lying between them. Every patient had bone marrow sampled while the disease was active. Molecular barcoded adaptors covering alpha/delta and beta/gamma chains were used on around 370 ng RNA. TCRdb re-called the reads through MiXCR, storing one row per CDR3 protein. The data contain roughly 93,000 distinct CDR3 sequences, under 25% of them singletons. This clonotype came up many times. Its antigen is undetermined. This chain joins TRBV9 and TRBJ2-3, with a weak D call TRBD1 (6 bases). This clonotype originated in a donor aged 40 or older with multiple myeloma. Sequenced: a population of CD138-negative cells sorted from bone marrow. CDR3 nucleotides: TGTGCCAGCAGCCCTCAACAGGGCGCGGGCACAGATACGCAGTATTTT. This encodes CASSPQQGAGTDTQYF.